This TCR beta chain was retrieved from a study of EBV T-cell therapy then PD-1 blockade in nasopharyngeal carcinoma. Data came from immunoSEQ multiplex PCR; TCRdb stores just in-frame clones and leaves some out. Of 20,000 to 25,000 clones listed, around four fifths are singletons. In the case of this clone: Its specificity is not known.

Time point indicated: 266 days after commencement of treatment, after nivolumab therapy. Sample treatment: AdE1-LMPpoly-expanded autologous EBV-specific T-cell therapy followed by anti-PD-1 nivolumab. Sequenced material: CD8+ T cells from blood, taken at roughly day 250 from a patient whose treatment included autologous EBV-specific T cells and nivolumab. The receptor comes from a man aged 40-49 years with nasopharyngeal carcinoma.

CDR3 nucleotides: TGCGCCAGCAGCCCTGAGGGGGAGAGGGACACTGAAGCTTTCTTT. It codes for CASSPEGERDTEAFF. The rearrangement uses TRBV4-1 and TRBJ1-1; a weak D match, TRBD1 (6 bases). The V gene lost 4 bases and the J gene lost 3 bases, with 15 bases spanning the gap. The CDR3 contains 15 residues. Germline values: CDR1 MGHRA, CDR2 YSYEKL.